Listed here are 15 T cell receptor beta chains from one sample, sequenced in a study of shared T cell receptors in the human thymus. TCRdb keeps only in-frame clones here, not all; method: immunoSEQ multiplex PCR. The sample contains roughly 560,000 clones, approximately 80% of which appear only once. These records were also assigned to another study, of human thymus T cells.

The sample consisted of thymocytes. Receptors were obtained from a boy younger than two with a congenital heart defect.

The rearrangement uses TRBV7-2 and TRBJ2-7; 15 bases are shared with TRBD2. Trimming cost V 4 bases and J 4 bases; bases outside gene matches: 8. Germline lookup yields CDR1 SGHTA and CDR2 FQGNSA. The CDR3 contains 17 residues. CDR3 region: CASSSGLAGGSLYEQYF. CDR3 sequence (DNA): TGTGCCAGCAGCTCGGGACTAGCGGGAGGATCTTTGTACGAGCAGTACTTC.

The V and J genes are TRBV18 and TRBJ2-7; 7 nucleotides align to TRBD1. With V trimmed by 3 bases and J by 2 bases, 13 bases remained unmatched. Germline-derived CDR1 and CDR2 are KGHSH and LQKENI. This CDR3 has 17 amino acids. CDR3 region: CASSPRDSLSRTYEQYF. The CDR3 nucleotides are TGTGCCAGCTCACCGAGGGACAGCCTCTCCCGAACCTACGAGCAGTACTTC.

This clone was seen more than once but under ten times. CDR3 bases: TGTGCCAGCTCACCATCAGGGGATTTTGGCGGGGAGCTGTTTTTT. The encoded protein is CASSPSGDFGGELFF. The chain couples TRBV18 to TRBJ2-2, with D tentatively TRBD1 (6 bases). Trimming removed 2 bases at V and 7 bases at J, with 14 bases between. CDR3 size: 15 residues. In germline, CDR1 is KGHSH, CDR2 LQKENI.

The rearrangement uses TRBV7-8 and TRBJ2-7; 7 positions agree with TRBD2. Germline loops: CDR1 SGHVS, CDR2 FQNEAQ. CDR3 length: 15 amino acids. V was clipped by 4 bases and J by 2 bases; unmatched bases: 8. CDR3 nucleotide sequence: TGTGCCAGCAGCTGGCGGGGGACGGCTACCTACGAGCAGTACTTC. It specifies CASSWRGTATYEQYF.

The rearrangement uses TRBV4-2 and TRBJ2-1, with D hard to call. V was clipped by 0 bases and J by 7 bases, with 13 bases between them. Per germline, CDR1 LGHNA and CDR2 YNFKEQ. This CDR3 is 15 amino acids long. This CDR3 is CASSQEPYAENEQFF. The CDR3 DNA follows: TGTGCCAGCAGCCAAGAACCTTACGCCGAGAATGAGCAGTTCTTC.

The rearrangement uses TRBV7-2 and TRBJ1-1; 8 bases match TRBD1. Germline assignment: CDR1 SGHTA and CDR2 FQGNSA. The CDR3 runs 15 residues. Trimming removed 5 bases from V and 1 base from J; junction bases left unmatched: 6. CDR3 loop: CASSLGDRGNTEAFF. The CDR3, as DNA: TGTGCCAGCAGCCTAGGAGACAGGGGGAACACTGAAGCTTTCTTT. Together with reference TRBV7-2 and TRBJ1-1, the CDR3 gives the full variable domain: GAGVSQSPSNKVTEKGKDVELRCDPISGHTALYWYRQSLGQGLEFLIYFQGNSAPDKSGLPSDRFSAERTGGSVSTLTIQRTQQEDSAVYLCASSLGDRGNTEAFFGQGTRLTVV.

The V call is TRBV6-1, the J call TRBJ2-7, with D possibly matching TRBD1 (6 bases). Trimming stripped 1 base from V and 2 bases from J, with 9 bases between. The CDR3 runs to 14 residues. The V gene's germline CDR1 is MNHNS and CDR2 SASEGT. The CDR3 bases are TGTGCCAGCAGTGAAGGTGGACAGCCCTACGAGCAGTACTTC. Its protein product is CASSEGGQPYEQYF.

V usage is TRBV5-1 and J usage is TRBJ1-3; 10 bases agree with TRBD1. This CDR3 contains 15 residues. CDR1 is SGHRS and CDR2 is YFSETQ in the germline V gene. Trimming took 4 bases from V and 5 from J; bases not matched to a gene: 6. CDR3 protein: CASSAGQGKRNTIYF. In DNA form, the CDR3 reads TGCGCCAGCAGCGCGGGACAGGGGAAGAGAAACACCATATATTTT.

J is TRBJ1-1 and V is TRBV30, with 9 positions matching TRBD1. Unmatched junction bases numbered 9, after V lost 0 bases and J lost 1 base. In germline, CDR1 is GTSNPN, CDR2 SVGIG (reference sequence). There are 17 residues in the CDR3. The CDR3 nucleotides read TGTGCCTGGAGTGTTGTCCGGGACAGGGTCTCGAACACTGAAGCTTTCTTT. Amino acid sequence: CAWSVVRDRVSNTEAFF. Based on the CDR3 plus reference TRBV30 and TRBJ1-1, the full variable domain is SQTIHQWPATLVQPVGSPLSLECTVEGTSNPNLYWYRQAAGRGLQLLFYSVGIGQISSEVPQNLSASRPQDRQFILSSKKLLLSDSGFYLCAWSVVRDRVSNTEAFFGQGTRLTVV.

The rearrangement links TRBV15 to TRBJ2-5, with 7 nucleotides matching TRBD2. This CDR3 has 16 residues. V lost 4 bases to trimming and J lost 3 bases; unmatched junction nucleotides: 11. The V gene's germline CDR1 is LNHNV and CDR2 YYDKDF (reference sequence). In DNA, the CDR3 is TGTGCCACCAGCATGCTACCGGGACTATCAAAAGAGACCCAGTACTTC. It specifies CATSMLPGLSKETQYF. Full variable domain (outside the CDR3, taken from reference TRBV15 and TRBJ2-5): DAMVIQNPRYQVTQFGKPVTLSCSQTLNHNVMYWYQQKSSQAPKLLFHYYDKDFNNEADTPDNFQSRRPNTSFCFLDIRSPGLGDTAMYLCATSMLPGLSKETQYFGPGTRLLVL.

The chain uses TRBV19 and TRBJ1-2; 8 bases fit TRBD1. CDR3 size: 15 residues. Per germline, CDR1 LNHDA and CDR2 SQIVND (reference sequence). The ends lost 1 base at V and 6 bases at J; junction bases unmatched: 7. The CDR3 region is CASSIGHRGAHGYTF. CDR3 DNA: TGTGCCAGTAGTATAGGGCACAGGGGGGCCCATGGCTACACCTTC. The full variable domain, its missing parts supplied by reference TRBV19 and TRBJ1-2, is DGGITQSPKYLFRKEGQNVTLSCEQNLNHDAMYWYRQDPGQGLRLIYYSQIVNDFQKGDIAEGYSVSREKKESFPLTVTSAQKNPTAFYLCASSIGHRGAHGYTFGSGTRLTVV.

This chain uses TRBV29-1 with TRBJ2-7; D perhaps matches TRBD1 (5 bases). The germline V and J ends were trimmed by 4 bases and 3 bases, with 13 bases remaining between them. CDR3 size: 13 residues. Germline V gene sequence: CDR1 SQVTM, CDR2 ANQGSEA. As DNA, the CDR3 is TGCAGCGTTGCCTCGGACATTATCTACGAGCAGTACTTC. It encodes CSVASDIIYEQYF.

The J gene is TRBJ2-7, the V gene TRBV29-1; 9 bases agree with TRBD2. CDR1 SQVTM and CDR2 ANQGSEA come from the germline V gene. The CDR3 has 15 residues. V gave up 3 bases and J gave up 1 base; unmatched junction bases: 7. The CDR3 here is CSVERREGQSYEQYF. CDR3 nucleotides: TGCAGCGTTGAGCGGCGGGAGGGCCAGTCCTACGAGCAGTACTTC.

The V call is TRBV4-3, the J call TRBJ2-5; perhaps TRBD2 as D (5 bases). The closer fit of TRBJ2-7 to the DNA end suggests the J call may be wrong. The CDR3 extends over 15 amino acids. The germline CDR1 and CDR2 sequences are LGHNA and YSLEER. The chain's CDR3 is CASSQEVTGCYEQYF. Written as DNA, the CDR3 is TGCGCCAGCAGCCAAGAGGTAACGGGATGCTACGAGCAGTACTTC.

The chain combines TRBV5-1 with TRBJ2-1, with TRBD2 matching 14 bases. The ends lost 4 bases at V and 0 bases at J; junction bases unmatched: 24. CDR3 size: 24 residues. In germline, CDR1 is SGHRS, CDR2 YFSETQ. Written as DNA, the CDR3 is TGCGCCAGCAGCCTCCCCCCTCGCCCGGGACTAGCGGGAGCTCGGTTGAGCTCCTACAATGAGCAGTTCTTC. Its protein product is CASSLPPRPGLAGARLSSYNEQFF.